The source of this T cell receptor (beta chain) is a study of T cells in Graves' hyperthyroidism and ophthalmopathy. In its sample, this clonotype was seen many times. It was RNA transcripts that yielded the amplified TCR beta CDR3 regions. HTBI primers were used for first-round RT-PCR of the TCR CDR3. TCRdb itself ran the multiplex PCR reads through MiXCR, one entry per CDR3 protein. The sample has over 150,000 distinct CDR3 sequences, roughly a sixth seen once. The CDR3 is 15 amino acids. Trimming pared 3 bases from V and 2 bases from J, leaving 13 bases between. Germline CDR1 and CDR2: SGHAT and FQNNGV.

This chain links TRBV11-2 with TRBJ1-1; tentatively, D is TRBD1 (5 bases). Material: blood. The sequence was obtained from a woman in her forties or fifties with Graves' hyperthyroidism. CDR3 nucleotides: TGTGCCAGCAGCTTGGGGCCTCAGCCCAACACTGAAGCTTTCTTT. Translated, it gives CASSLGPQPNTEAFF.